The 28 T cell receptor beta chains below were found in one sample sequenced in a study of control samples from healthy donors and cancer patients. The repertoire was sequenced with immunoSEQ multiplex PCR; TCRdb's copy has only in-frame clones and lacks some. The data contain approximately 70,000 clones, approximately 88% of them seen just once; the ten biggest clones take up about 14%. The sequencing sample was made of blood. These receptors were obtained from a man aged 50 or older in good health.

The chain joins TRBV11-2 to TRBJ2-2, with D perhaps TRBD1 or TRBD2 (6 bases each). Trimming shortened V by 5 bases and J by 4 bases, and 14 bases separated the two germline ends. There are 15 residues in the CDR3. CDR1 and CDR2 (germline): SGHAT, FQNNGV. The DNA of the CDR3 is TGTGCCAGCAGCCCTGGGGGGCGAAGCACCGGGGAGCTGTTTTTT. Its translation: CASSPGGRSTGELFF.

The rearrangement uses TRBV10-3 and TRBJ2-2; 7 bases match TRBD1. CDR1 ENHRY and CDR2 SYGVKD come from the germline V gene. This CDR3 contains 14 residues. Trimming took 5 bases from V and 3 from J; bases not matched to a gene: 3. Written as DNA, the CDR3 is TGTGCCATCAGTCGACAGGGTGACACCGGGGAGCTGTTTTTT. Translated: CAISRQGDTGELFF.

The DNA for the CDR3 is TGTGCCTGGAGTAGCAAACGGACGGATGATAATTCACCCCTCCACTTT. This translates into CAWSSKRTDDNSPLHF. The rearrangement joins TRBV30 to TRBJ1-6; D gene ambiguous. The ends were cut back, 2 bases at V and 5 bases at J, with 16 bases in the middle. CDR3 length: 16 amino acids. CDR1 is GTSNPN, CDR2 SVGIG, per germline (reference sequence).

The chain links TRBV7-2 to TRBJ2-7; 7 nucleotides line up with TRBD2. The V gene's germline CDR1 is SGHTA and CDR2 FQGNSA. There are 15 residues in the CDR3. V was pared by 5 bases and J by 5 bases, with 12 bases of the junction left unmatched. CDR3 DNA: TGTGCCAGCAGCCGCCGGGGAGGGGATCACAACGAGCAGTACTTC. Its protein product is CASSRRGGDHNEQYF.

The chain combines TRBV15 with TRBJ2-2; D unresolved. Germline assignment: CDR1 LNHNV and CDR2 YYDKDF (reference sequence). V lost 1 base to trimming and J lost 5 bases, with 11 bases between them. This CDR3 spans 15 amino acids. DNA for the CDR3: TGTGCCACCAGCAGAGTTCAGGACCATACCGGGGAGCTGTTTTTT. It specifies CATSRVQDHTGELFF. The full variable domain, its missing parts supplied by reference TRBV15 and TRBJ2-2, is DAMVIQNPRYQVTQFGKPVTLSCSQTLNHNVMYWYQQKSSQAPKLLFHYYDKDFNNEADTPDNFQSRRPNTSFCFLDIRSPGLGDTAMYLCATSRVQDHTGELFFGEGSRLTVL.

The J gene is TRBJ1-1, the V gene TRBV6-4; D gene ambiguous. CDR3 size: 16 residues. The germline gives CDR1 MRHNA, CDR2 SNTAGT. Trimming took 3 bases from V and 5 from J, leaving 19 bases between them. The CDR3 reads CASSETYGLLGTEAFF. CDR3 sequence (DNA): TGTGCCAGCAGTGAAACATATGGACTTTTGGGGACTGAAGCTTTCTTT.

The chain is built from TRBV5-6 and TRBJ2-7, with 8 nucleotides matching TRBD2. J was trimmed by 6 bases and V by 4 bases; bases with no gene match: 9. CDR1 and CDR2 (germline): SGHDT, YYEEEE. The CDR3 extends over 14 amino acids. This chain's CDR3 is CASSAGTRGGEQYF. The CDR3 DNA sequence: TGTGCCAGCAGCGCCGGGACTAGGGGGGGCGAGCAGTACTTC. Filled out from reference TRBV5-6 and TRBJ2-7, the complete variable domain reads DAGVTQSPTHLIKTRGQQVTLRCSPKSGHDTVSWYQQALGQGPQFIFQYYEEEERQRGNFPDRFSGHQFPNYSSELNVNALLLGDSALYLCASSAGTRGGEQYFGPGTRLTVT.

The chain couples TRBV28 to TRBJ2-7; 7 bases are a match to TRBD2. V gave up 6 bases and J gave up 6 bases; unmatched junction bases: 14. Germline loops: CDR1 MDHEN, CDR2 SYDVKM. The CDR3 consists of 15 residues. Here the CDR3 reads CASSPNWREGAEQYF. The CDR3 nucleotides read TGTGCCAGCAGCCCGAACTGGAGGGAGGGAGCCGAGCAGTACTTC.

The rearrangement joins TRBV5-1 to TRBJ2-7, with 10 bases identical to TRBD1. The CDR3 covers 15 residues. Germline V gene lookup returns CDR1 SGHRS and CDR2 YFSETQ. The V and J ends lost 4 bases and 0 bases, in that order; junction bases with no gene match: 4. CDR3 DNA sequence: TGCGCCAGCAGCCAGGACAGGGGGTACTCCTACGAGCAGTACTTC. As protein: CASSQDRGYSYEQYF.

The genes are TRBV4-2 and TRBJ1-1; 9 bases fit TRBD1. V was pared by 4 bases and J by 0 bases, with 6 bases of the junction left unmatched. The CDR3 has 16 amino acids. The germline gives CDR1 LGHNA, CDR2 YNFKEQ. CDR3 bases: TGTGCCAGCAGCCCCCGACAGGGGGAAGTGAACACTGAAGCTTTCTTT. Translation: CASSPRQGEVNTEAFF.

The V call is TRBV18, the J call TRBJ2-5; D gene uncertain. Between the trimmed V and J ends, which lost 2 bases and 5 bases, there was a span of 6 bases. There are 12 residues in the CDR3. Germline V lookup: CDR1 KGHSH, CDR2 LQKENI. CDR3 nucleotides: TGTGCCAGCTCACCAAATGGGGAGACCCAGTACTTC. Translation: CASSPNGETQYF.

A remark on this clone: Sequence at one end of the junction differs from germline and may be a read error. J is TRBJ2-1 and V is TRBV2, with a tentative D call TRBD2 (6 bases). This CDR3 contains 12 residues. Per the germline V gene, CDR1 is SNHLY and CDR2 is FYNNEI. The CDR3 DNA sequence: TGTGCCAGCAGTGAAGGCGGCGGGACCCCTGTCTTC. Translated: CASSEGGGTPVF.

This clone came up a few times. V and J are TRBV15 and TRBJ1-3; D is possibly TRBD1 (6 bases). V lost 0 bases and J 0 bases, leaving 15 bases between the germline ends. CDR3 length equals 18 residues. The germline V gene has CDR1 LNHNV and CDR2 YYDKDF (reference sequence). The CDR3 nucleotides read TGTGCCACCAGCAGAGATCCGGGACACCTAAGCTCTGGAAACACCATATATTTT. Its translation is CATSRDPGHLSSGNTIYF.

The chain couples TRBV4-3 to TRBJ2-1, with TRBD2 identical over 7 bases. The V segment lost 1 base and the J segment 4 bases; nucleotides outside the gene matches: 10. There are 17 residues in the CDR3. Germline CDR1 and CDR2: LGHNA and YSLEER. CDR3 residues: CASSQGFSGPTYNEQFF. CDR3 sequence (DNA): TGCGCCAGCAGCCAAGGGTTTAGCGGGCCGACTTACAATGAGCAGTTCTTC.

The chain recombines TRBV20-1 with TRBJ2-7; tentatively, D is TRBD2 (6 bases). The V and J ends lost 3 bases and 5 bases respectively, with 23 bases between them. CDR1 DFQATT and CDR2 SNEGSKA come from the germline V gene (reference sequence). The CDR3 has 16 amino acids. The CDR3 region has the DNA TGCAGTGCTAGTGCGTTAGCGGCAGCCACCCCTCACGAGCAGTACTTC. Residues: CSASALAAATPHEQYF.

The chain joins TRBV5-1 to TRBJ2-1; D is undetermined. CDR1 is SGHRS, CDR2 YFSETQ, per germline. The CDR3 is 15 amino acids. Trimming left V 5 bases short and J 0 bases short, with 12 bases between. The CDR3 is CASSPGHRSYNEQFF. As DNA, the CDR3 is TGCGCCAGCAGTCCGGGCCACCGCTCCTACAATGAGCAGTTCTTC.

This clone appeared a single time. The chain is built from TRBV5-6 and TRBJ1-3; D is ambiguous. The CDR3 totals 14 residues. The germline V and J ends were trimmed by 2 bases and 4 bases, with 10 bases remaining between them. CDR1 SGHDT and CDR2 YYEEEE come from the germline V gene. The CDR3 loop reads CASSFGPKGNTIYF. The CDR3 nucleotides are TGTGCCAGCAGCTTTGGTCCGAAAGGAAACACCATATATTTT.

The J gene is TRBJ2-2, the V gene TRBV7-8; D not certain. The CDR3 runs to 12 residues. V lost 5 bases and J lost 1, with 2 bases in between. Germline V gene sequence: CDR1 SGHVS, CDR2 FQNEAQ. This CDR3 reads CASSRNTGELFF. For the CDR3, the DNA is TGTGCCAGCAGCCGGAACACCGGGGAGCTGTTTTTT.

This clone was seen just once. The chain combines TRBV27 with TRBJ2-7; D may match TRBD1 or TRBD2 (6 bases each). CDR1 MNHEY and CDR2 SMNVEV come from the germline V gene (reference sequence). Between the trimmed V and J ends, which lost 3 bases and 3 bases, there was a span of 15 bases. The CDR3 runs 15 residues. The CDR3: CASSFGGPRGYEQYF. The DNA for the CDR3 is TGTGCCAGCAGTTTTGGGGGGCCCAGGGGCTACGAGCAGTACTTC.

The J gene is TRBJ2-3, the V gene TRBV6-2 or TRBV6-3; no firm D call. V dropped 2 bases and J dropped 4 bases, with 10 bases sitting between them. The CDR3 runs to 14 residues. Germline V gives CDR1 MNHEY, CDR2 SVGEGT. The CDR3 nucleotides are TGTGCCAGCAGTTACCCGGACCTTGCAGATACGCAGTATTTT. It translates to CASSYPDLADTQYF.

This rearrangement joins TRBV5-1 to TRBJ1-3, with 9 bases identical to TRBD1. CDR1 SGHRS and CDR2 YFSETQ come from the germline V gene. V trimming: 4 bases; J trimming: 1 base; junction bases outside the gene matches: 9. The CDR3 loop spans 17 amino acids. The DNA for the CDR3 is TGCGCCAGCAGCGCACCGGGACAGGGCTCTTCTGGAAACACCATATATTTT. It yields the protein CASSAPGQGSSGNTIYF.

The chain recombines TRBV7-9 with TRBJ2-7; 8 positions agree with TRBD1. The CDR3 contains 17 residues. The J segment lost 1 base and the V segment lost 5 bases, leaving 13 bases of the junction unmatched. The germline CDR1 and CDR2 sequences are SEHNR and FQNEAQ (reference sequence). The CDR3 DNA reads TGTGCCAGCAGCCCAGGGACAGGTTCTTCGGGATCCTACGAGCAGTACTTC. Translation: CASSPGTGSSGSYEQYF.

The rearrangement links TRBV9 to TRBJ1-4; D is uncertain. V dropped 3 bases and J dropped 4 bases, with 19 bases sitting between them. Germline V gene lookup returns CDR1 SGDLS and CDR2 YYNGEE. The CDR3 runs to 17 residues. CDR3: CASSAQATPLNNEKLFF. The CDR3 DNA reads TGTGCCAGCAGCGCGCAGGCGACGCCATTAAATAATGAAAAACTGTTTTTT.

This chain uses TRBV19 with TRBJ2-6; unclear D gene. Germline CDR1 is LNHDA and CDR2 is SQIVND (reference sequence). The CDR3 covers 14 residues. V was pared by 6 bases and J by 0 bases, with 6 bases between. CDR3 sequence reads: CASRKGSGANVLTF. The CDR3 coding sequence is TGTGCCAGTAGGAAGGGCTCTGGGGCCAACGTCCTGACTTTC.

This clone showed up just a few times. The J gene is TRBJ1-2, the V gene TRBV5-1; 10 nucleotides agree with TRBD1. The CDR3 is made up of 14 amino acids. With V trimmed by 4 bases and J by 3 bases, 3 bases remained unmatched. Germline CDR1 SGHRS, CDR2 YFSETQ. The CDR3 loop is CASSAGQGYYGYTF. The CDR3 DNA sequence: TGCGCCAGCAGCGCGGGACAGGGGTACTATGGCTACACCTTC.

This clone was counted ten times or more. The rearrangement uses TRBV7-2 and TRBJ1-5; D unclear. With 0 bases removed from V and 7 bases from J, the gap between germline ends came to 7 bases. Germline V gene data show CDR1 as SGHTA and CDR2 as FQGNSA. This CDR3 has 13 amino acids. In DNA, the CDR3 is TGTGCCAGCAGCTTAGCGGCAGAGCAGCCCCAGCATTTT. Its translation is CASSLAAEQPQHF.

J is TRBJ2-1 and V is TRBV7-2; D may be TRBD1 (6 bases). Germline CDR1 SGHTA, CDR2 FQGNSA. CDR3 size: 12 residues. V dropped 2 bases and J dropped 10 bases, with 9 bases sitting between them. The CDR3 DNA follows: TGTGCCAGCAGCTTATTTACAGGGGAGCAGTTCTTC. Translated, it gives CASSLFTGEQFF.

The chain is built from TRBV7-9 and TRBJ2-5; a possible D gene is TRBD1 (5 bases). The CDR3 loop spans 14 amino acids. V lost 0 bases to trimming and J lost 4 bases, with 9 bases between them. Germline lookup yields CDR1 SEHNR and CDR2 FQNEAQ (reference sequence). This CDR3 reads CASSLAGVGETQYF. The CDR3 bases are TGTGCCAGCAGCTTAGCAGGGGTAGGAGAGACCCAGTACTTC.